This entry features one T cell receptor beta chain sequence. Its target is unknown. Per sample, extraction of total RNA gave at least 5.5 micrograms in every case. The length of the CDR3 is 14 residues. Germline CDR1 and CDR2: DFQATT and SNEGSKA (reference sequence). This entry is derived from a study of blood T cells in healthy people across ages. Combining a sample-barcoded 5' primer with a J-beta primer mix, a second PCR ran for roughly 6 to 12 cycles. Each cDNA molecule was tagged by a template-switch adaptor that had 12 random nucleotides. In TCRdb, the 5' RACE reads were re-called with MiXCR into one record per CDR3 protein. The data show approximately 830,000 distinct CDR3 sequences, 55% to 65% seen once. The study's findings and limits: Samples with more naive T cells showed higher observed beta diversity.

Sequencing was performed on blood. The genes are TRBV20-1 and TRBJ1-5; D gene uncertain. This TCR came from a young man in good health. CDR3 nucleotides: TGCATGGCGACACAAGACCCGAGGGATCAGCCCCAGCATTTT. Translated: CMATQDPRDQPQHF.